This T cell receptor (beta chain) derives from a study of shared clonotypes between healthy human individuals. Broader study findings: Estimated clonotype richness was generally higher in naive than memory subsets.

Produced via immunoSEQ multiplex PCR; TCRdb's table is partial and in-frame only. This table has fewer than 2.5 million clones, roughly 93% appearing once. This CDR3 is 14 amino acids long. CDR1 and CDR2 from the germline V gene are SGDLS and YYNGEE. Trimming stripped 0 bases from V and 3 bases from J, with 8 bases between. The count of this clone is one. Its target is unknown. The sequence came from a young man in good health. Some clones in this sample may be carry-over from other donors' samples. The chain couples TRBV9 to TRBJ2-3; no firm D call. The sequenced material came from naive CD4+ T cells from PBMCs. Subset of the sample: CD45RA+ positively selected. The CDR3 coding sequence is TGTGCCAGCAGCGTAGATAAGGGAACAGATACGCAGTATTTT. Translated: CASSVDKGTDTQYF.